Below are 32 T cell receptor beta chains sequenced from a single sample in a study of metastatic and nonmetastatic thyroid tumors. Using MiXCR, TCRdb re-called clones from the PCR reads. The table records around 64,000 clones, about 4% of them present only once. No patient had received any treatment before thyroid surgery. Sequenced sample: blood. Receptors originate from a female donor with papillary thyroid cancer or a benign thyroid nodule (not recorded which). Some clones in this sample may be carry-over from other donors' samples.

This clone was counted many times. The genes are TRBV7-8 and TRBJ2-2; 11 bases align to TRBD2. The length of the CDR3 is 15 residues. V lost 3 bases to trimming and J lost 4 bases; unmatched junction nucleotides: 1. Germline V lookup: CDR1 SGHVS, CDR2 FQNEAQ. The CDR3 DNA reads as TGTGCCAGCAGCTTTAGCGGGAGGGTCACCGGGGAGCTGTTTTTT. This sequence encodes CASSFSGRVTGELFF.

To note about this clone: Its ends do not fully match the called genes, so a read error is possible. This chain connects TRBV24-1 to TRBJ2-1; D might be TRBD2 (5 bases). CDR1 and CDR2 (germline): KGHDR, SFDVKD. The CDR3 is made up of 16 amino acids. Here the CDR3 DNA reads TGTGCCACCAGTGATCAGGTCAGCGGCTCCTACAATGAGCAGCTCTTC. This codes for CATSDQVSGSYNEQLF.

This clone was detected ten times or more. The chain recombines TRBV5-1 with TRBJ2-7; D uncertain. This CDR3 region has 14 residues. Between the trimmed V and J ends, which lost 0 bases and 4 bases, there was a span of 11 bases. The germline V gene encodes CDR1 SGHRS and CDR2 YFSETQ. CDR3 nucleotides: TGCGCCAGCAGCTTGGCCGGAGCTGGGTACGAGCAGTACTTC. Translated: CASSLAGAGYEQYF.

This clone was counted ten times or more. The genes are TRBV19 and TRBJ1-1; 7 bases match TRBD1. This CDR3 has 14 residues. After removal of 8 bases from V and 1 base from J, the junction contained 7 bases not matched to a gene. CDR1 and CDR2 from the germline V gene are LNHDA and SQIVND (reference sequence). CDR3 in amino acids: CASGRRQGNTEAFF. The CDR3 DNA reads as TGTGCCAGTGGACGGAGACAGGGGAACACTGAAGCTTTCTTT.

V gene TRBV12-5 combines with J gene TRBJ2-1, with TRBD2 matching 12 bases. This CDR3 is 17 amino acids long. Germline-derived CDR1 and CDR2 are LGHNT and FRNRAP. After removal of 6 bases from V and 2 bases from J, the junction contained 8 bases not matched to a gene. CDR3 sequence (DNA): TGTGCTAGTGGCATGACTAGCGGGAGTATCCCCTACAATGAGCAGTTCTTC. Residues: CASGMTSGSIPYNEQFF. The complete variable domain, with remaining parts taken from reference TRBV12-5 and TRBJ2-1, reads DARVTQTPRHKVTEMGQEVTMRCQPILGHNTVFWYRQTMMQGLELLAYFRNRAPLDDSGMPKDRFSAEMPDATLATLKIQPSEPRDSAVYFCASGMTSGSIPYNEQFFGPGTRLTVL.

Ten or more counts support this clone. The chain combines TRBV7-2 with TRBJ1-6; 7 bases match TRBD1. The V gene's germline CDR1 is SGHTA and CDR2 FQGNSA. V was pared by 1 base and J by 9 bases, with 3 bases of the junction left unmatched. The length of the CDR3 is 14 residues. The CDR3 is CASSLEGGVSPLHF. CDR3 DNA sequence: TGTGCCAGCAGCTTAGAAGGGGGCGTTTCACCCCTCCACTTT.

This clone was observed a few times. The chain joins TRBV12-3 or TRBV12-4 to TRBJ1-1, with D possibly being TRBD1 (6 bases). CDR3 length: 14 amino acids. Trimming stripped 1 base from V and 0 bases from J, with 6 bases between. The CDR3 region has the DNA TGTGCCAGCAGTTTAGACAGGGTGAACACTGAAGCTTTCTTT. This sequence encodes CASSLDRVNTEAFF.

CDR3 bases: TGCAGTGCTACCCGACTAGCGGGAGACTCCTACGAGCAGTACTTC. It translates to CSATRLAGDSYEQYF. The chain links TRBV20-1 to TRBJ2-7; 12 bases align to TRBD2. The germline gives CDR1 DFQATT, CDR2 SNEGSKA (reference sequence). The CDR3 is 15 amino acids. V lost 4 bases to trimming and J lost 0 bases; unmatched junction nucleotides: 4.

Only a few counts were recorded for this clone. Relative to the germline gene, one junction end is altered; a read error may explain this. The J gene is TRBJ1-4, the V gene TRBV28; TRBD1 agrees at 7 bases. Germline CDR1 reads MDHEN; CDR2 reads SYDVKM. This CDR3 spans 14 amino acids. The CDR3 bases are TGTGTCAGCAGTGAGGGGGCAGGTGGTGAAAAACTGTTTTTT. Protein: CVSSEGAGGEKLFF. Full variable domain (outside the CDR3, taken from reference TRBV28 and TRBJ1-4): DVKVTQSSRYLVKRTGEKVFLECVQDMDHENMFWYRQDPGLGLRLIYFSYDVKMKEKGDIPEGYSVSREKKERFSLILESASTNQTSMYLCVSSEGAGGEKLFFGSGTQLSVL.

The sample holds many counts of this clone. The chain joins TRBV11-2 to TRBJ1-5; TRBD1 matches at 7 bases. Germline CDR1 and CDR2: SGHAT and FQNNGV. The V gene end was trimmed by 5 bases and the J gene end by 2 bases; junction bases not matched to a gene: 6. The CDR3 runs to 15 residues. CDR3 nucleotides: TGTGCCAGCAGCCCGGGAGGGACAGGCAATCAGCCCCAGCATTTT. Its translation: CASSPGGTGNQPQHF.

This clone was detected many times. The chain combines TRBV4-1 with TRBJ2-7, with D perhaps assigned TRBD1 or TRBD2 (5 bases each). The germline V and J ends were trimmed by 0 bases and 4 bases, with 13 bases remaining between them. This CDR3 spans 15 amino acids. Germline values: CDR1 MGHRA, CDR2 YSYEKL. This chain's CDR3 is CASSQEFRDEYEQYF. As DNA, the CDR3 is TGCGCCAGCAGCCAAGAGTTTCGGGACGAGTACGAGCAGTACTTC.

The rearrangement links TRBV12-3 or TRBV12-4 to TRBJ2-7; 8 bases match TRBD2. This CDR3 comprises 12 residues. The V segment lost 8 bases and the J segment 3 bases; nucleotides outside the gene matches: 3. CDR3 sequence: CASGLAGYEQYF. The CDR3 DNA reads TGTGCCAGCGGGCTAGCGGGCTACGAGCAGTACTTC.

The rearrangement links TRBV27 to TRBJ2-1; D remains ambiguous. Trimming removed 1 base at V and 4 bases at J, with 5 bases between. Per the germline V gene, CDR1 is MNHEY and CDR2 is SMNVEV (reference sequence). The CDR3 length is 13 residues. CDR3 nucleotide sequence: TGTGCCAGCAGTTTATTTGCATACAATGAGCAGTTCTTC. It translates to CASSLFAYNEQFF.

This clone was detected many times. V usage is TRBV11-2 and J usage is TRBJ2-7; the D gene is possibly TRBD1 (5 bases). This CDR3 is built from 14 residues. Deletions cut 4 bases from V and 7 bases from J, with 17 bases between. Germline V gene sequence: CDR1 SGHAT, CDR2 FQNNGV. The CDR3 nucleotides are TGTGCCAGCAGCTCCGATGCGAGGTCAGGGGAGCAGTACTTC. Encoded protein: CASSSDARSGEQYF.

This clone appeared many times. This sequence joins TRBV28 and TRBJ2-3; D is perhaps TRBD2 (5 bases). The germline V gene encodes CDR1 MDHEN and CDR2 SYDVKM. The V end was cut by 6 bases, the J end by 0 bases, with 13 bases between. The CDR3 loop spans 15 amino acids. DNA for the CDR3: TGTGCCAGCAGCCGTTTAGGCGGGAGCACAGATACGCAGTATTTT. This sequence encodes CASSRLGGSTDTQYF.

The CDR3 DNA follows: TGCGCCAGCAGCTTGACGGCGACCCACTCTGGAAACACCATATATTTT. Encoded protein: CASSLTATHSGNTIYF. This rearrangement joins TRBV5-1 to TRBJ1-3, with unresolved D. Germline-derived CDR1 and CDR2 are SGHRS and YFSETQ. Deletions cut 1 base from V and 0 bases from J, with 11 bases between. This CDR3 is 16 amino acids long.

At least ten counts were recorded for this clone. The V gene is TRBV5-1, the J gene TRBJ2-2; 7 bases align to TRBD2. The CDR3 has 15 residues. Per the germline V gene, CDR1 is SGHRS and CDR2 is YFSETQ. J lost 5 bases, V lost 2 bases, and 6 bases had no gene match. The CDR3 protein is CASSFQAGATGELFF. In DNA, the CDR3 is TGCGCCAGCAGCTTCCAGGCGGGAGCTACCGGGGAGCTGTTTTTT.

This clone was found many times. In nucleotides, the CDR3 is TGTGCCAGCAGCTTAGGTTTCAAGTTGGGGGACGAGCAGTACTTC. Protein: CASSLGFKLGDEQYF. The chain combines TRBV11-2 with TRBJ2-7, with D possibly being TRBD1 or TRBD2 (5 bases each). Germline V gives CDR1 SGHAT, CDR2 FQNNGV. The CDR3 covers 15 residues. The V and J ends lost 1 base and 5 bases respectively, with 15 bases between them.

This sequence joins TRBV5-1 and TRBJ2-1; D is perhaps TRBD1 or TRBD2 (6 bases each). This CDR3 is 16 amino acids long. Germline CDR1 is SGHRS and CDR2 is YFSETQ. V was trimmed by 4 bases and J by 1 base, leaving 15 bases between them. The CDR3 sequence is CASSPGDCRSYNEQFF. The CDR3 DNA reads as TGCGCCAGCAGCCCAGGGGACTGTAGGTCCTACAATGAGCAGTTCTTC.

This clone was recorded at least ten times. V gene TRBV5-1 combines with J gene TRBJ2-1; the match to TRBD2 covers 7 bases. The CDR3 has 14 amino acids. Germline values: CDR1 SGHRS, CDR2 YFSETQ. Trimming took 2 bases from V and 8 from J; bases not matched to a gene: 7. For the CDR3, the DNA is TGCGCCAGCAGCTTTAGCGCACGGGGGGATGAGCAGTTCTTC. Its protein product is CASSFSARGDEQFF.

The CDR3 here is CASSFLMGQQSSYEQYF. The CDR3 nucleotides are TGTGCCAGCAGTTTCCTGATGGGACAGCAGAGCTCCTACGAGCAGTACTTC. J is TRBJ2-7 and V is TRBV12-3 or TRBV12-4, with 7 bases aligning to TRBD1. The CDR3 runs 17 residues. After removal of 3 bases from V and 0 bases from J, the junction contained 11 bases not matched to a gene.

The sample holds many counts of this clone. The chain uses TRBV11-1 and TRBJ2-1; TRBD1 is a possible D gene (6 bases). The CDR3 is made up of 17 amino acids. Trimming stripped 1 base from V and 8 bases from J, with 21 bases between. Per the germline V gene, CDR1 is SGHAT and CDR2 is FQDESV (reference sequence). This CDR3 is CASSLELPGEPPDEQFF. CDR3 nucleotide sequence: TGTGCCAGCAGCTTAGAACTCCCAGGGGAACCGCCGGATGAGCAGTTCTTC.

This clone was recorded once. This rearrangement joins TRBV24-1 to TRBJ2-2; a possible D gene is TRBD2 (6 bases). Trimming left V 11 bases short and J 4 bases short, with 16 bases between. The CDR3 contains 14 residues. Germline V gives CDR1 KGHDR, CDR2 SFDVKD. In DNA form, the CDR3 reads TGTGCCAGCAGGGACTCTAGCACCACCGGGGAGCTGTTTTTT. This translates into CASRDSSTTGELFF.

The sample holds many counts of this clone. Different DNA sequences within this sample yield the same CDR3. The rearrangement joins TRBV2 to TRBJ1-2, with D perhaps TRBD1 (5 bases). CDR3 length: 13 amino acids. Germline CDR1 SNHLY, CDR2 FYNNEI. The V and J ends lost 3 bases and 2 bases respectively, with 7 bases between them. CDR3 nucleotides: TGTGCCAGCAGTGATCGGGGGAACTATGGCTACACCTTC. Protein product: CASSDRGNYGYTF. Full variable domain (rest looked up from reference TRBV2 and TRBJ1-2): EPEVTQTPSHQVTQMGQEVILRCVPISNHLYFYWYRQILGQKVEFLVSFYNNEISEKSEIFDDQFSVERPDGSNFTLKIRSTKLEDSAMYFCASSDRGNYGYTFGSGTRLTVV.

This clone showed up many times. This sample also contains other DNA sequences that code for the same CDR3. The rearrangement links TRBV5-1 to TRBJ2-2; D possibly corresponds to TRBD2 (6 bases). CDR3 size: 16 residues. V was shortened by 2 bases and J by 2 bases, with 13 bases between the two germline ends. Per germline, CDR1 SGHRS and CDR2 YFSETQ. The CDR3 DNA is TGCGCCAGCAGCTTAACAGGAGGGGTAAACACCGGGGAGCTGTTTTTT. This translates into CASSLTGGVNTGELFF.

This sequence joins TRBV6-1 and TRBJ2-1, with 8 bases aligning to TRBD2. The CDR3 contains 15 residues. Germline trimming cut 6 bases from V and 9 bases from J; bases unmatched to any gene: 13. Germline V gene lookup returns CDR1 MNHNS and CDR2 SASEGT. CDR3 amino acids: CASSLSPGGAGEQFF. The CDR3 DNA follows: TGTGCCAGCAGCCTCTCCCCCGGGGGGGCGGGTGAGCAGTTCTTC.

This clone is deemed medium-sized. As DNA, the CDR3 is TGTGCCAGCAGTTTCTCCGCCCGGGGGGCCGGGGAGCTGTTTTTT. This encodes CASSFSARGAGELFF. This chain joins TRBV28 and TRBJ2-2; 7 bases line up with TRBD2. The CDR3 is 15 amino acids. Germline V gene data show CDR1 as MDHEN and CDR2 as SYDVKM. V lost 3 bases and J lost 6; bases outside the gene matches: 7.

This clone was counted between two and nine times. The chain has TRBV30 and TRBJ2-5; 7 bases map to TRBD1. J lost 6 bases, V lost 2 bases, and 15 bases had no gene match. CDR3 length equals 16 residues. Germline V gene sequence: CDR1 GTSNPN, CDR2 SVGIG (reference sequence). CDR3 loop: CAWSLPTGTAIQTQYF. CDR3 nucleotide sequence: TGTGCCTGGAGTCTTCCCACCGGGACAGCGATTCAGACCCAGTACTTC.

This clone has a count of ten or more. The rearrangement uses TRBV6-1 and TRBJ2-1; TRBD2 matches at 7 bases. V dropped 7 bases and J dropped 5; count of bases not matched to a gene: 5. The germline V gene encodes CDR1 MNHNS and CDR2 SASEGT. The CDR3 sequence is 13 residues long. The CDR3: CASNPSGDNEQFF. CDR3 coding DNA: TGTGCCAGCAACCCTAGCGGTGACAATGAGCAGTTCTTC.

This clone has a count of ten or more. V is TRBV18 and J is TRBJ2-7; the match to TRBD1 covers 8 bases. Losses at the gene ends were 2 bases for V and 3 bases for J; bases not matched to a gene: 9. The CDR3 contains 16 residues. From germline, CDR1 is KGHSH and CDR2 LQKENI. For the CDR3, the DNA is TGTGCCAGCTCACCAGCTCCAGGACAGGGTATCTACGAGCAGTACTTC. This codes for CASSPAPGQGIYEQYF. The full variable domain, completed using reference TRBV18 and TRBJ2-7, is NAGVMQNPRHLVRRRGQEARLRCSPMKGHSHVYWYRQLPEEGLKFMVYLQKENIIDESGMPKERFSAEFPKEGPSILRIQQVVRGDSAAYFCASSPAPGQGIYEQYFGPGTRLTVT.

This clone was detected ten times or more. V gene TRBV6-1 combines with J gene TRBJ2-5; 11 bases line up with TRBD2. CDR1 is MNHNS, CDR2 SASEGT, per germline. J was trimmed by 4 bases and V by 8 bases; bases with no gene match: 3. The CDR3 has 13 amino acids. The CDR3 region is CASDGLAGETQYF. CDR3 bases: TGTGCCAGCGATGGACTAGCGGGAGAGACCCAGTACTTC.

The chain uses TRBV20-1 and TRBJ1-6, with D possibly TRBD1 on 5 matching bases. The CDR3 loop spans 15 amino acids. V was cut by 3 bases and J by 3 bases, with 12 bases left in between. Germline CDR1 is DFQATT and CDR2 is SNEGSKA (reference sequence). The CDR3 spells CSARRQINYNSPLHF. CDR3 nucleotides: TGCAGTGCTAGGAGACAGATAAACTATAATTCACCCCTCCACTTT.